Listed here are 5 T cell receptor beta chains from one sample, sequenced in a study of blood T cell repertoires in COVID-19. Sequencing was performed with immunoSEQ multiplex PCR; in TCRdb, only in-frame clones are kept and a portion is missing. This repertoire shows approximately 130,000 clones, about 85% found once; its top ten account for under 4%. Sequenced material: peripheral blood. These receptors all come from a man between 60 and 75 years old with acute or convalescent COVID-19.

V is TRBV7-8 and J is TRBJ1-1; 7 bases line up with TRBD1. Germline V gene data show CDR1 as SGHVS and CDR2 as FQNEAQ. The V gene end was trimmed by 5 bases and the J gene end by 4 bases; junction bases not matched to a gene: 7. The CDR3 length is 14 residues. The CDR3: CASSERQGFTEAFF. As DNA, the CDR3 is TGTGCCAGCAGCGAGAGACAGGGCTTCACTGAAGCTTTCTTT.

The V call is TRBV7-8, the J call TRBJ2-1, with D possibly matching TRBD1 (5 bases). Germline values: CDR1 SGHVS, CDR2 FQNEAQ. V was cut by 4 bases and J by 10 bases, with 20 bases left in between. The CDR3 spans 15 residues. CDR3 amino acids: CASSWAGLGSGEQFF. CDR3 in DNA: TGTGCCAGCAGCTGGGCAGGGCTTGGGTCAGGGGAGCAGTTCTTC. The whole variable domain, remainder taken from reference TRBV7-8 and TRBJ2-1, is GAGVSQSPRYKVAKRGQDVALRCDPISGHVSLFWYQQALGQGPEFLTYFQNEAQLDKSGLPSDRFFAERPEGSVSTLKIQRTQQEDSAVYLCASSWAGLGSGEQFFGPGTRLTVL.

The CDR3 DNA reads as TGTGCCAGCAGCCAAGCGCTAGCGGGAGGCGGTGAGCAGTACTTC. Translating gives CASSQALAGGGEQYF. The chain joins TRBV14 to TRBJ2-7; 11 bases map to TRBD2. This CDR3 comprises 15 residues. Unmatched junction bases numbered 6, after V lost 1 base and J lost 7 bases. Per the germline V gene, CDR1 is SGHDN and CDR2 is FVKESK.

The chain recombines TRBV12-3 or TRBV12-4 with TRBJ1-6; no clear D. This CDR3 has 12 residues. The V end lost 5 bases, the J end lost 8 bases, and 7 bases lay between the germline ends. CDR3 protein: CASSVGYSPLHF. The DNA of the CDR3 is TGTGCCAGCAGTGTCGGGTATTCACCCCTCCACTTT.

This sequence joins TRBV7-2 and TRBJ2-7; 8 bases are a match to TRBD2. Looked up from germline, CDR1 is SGHTA and CDR2 is FQGNSA. The CDR3 is 15 residues long. Losses at the gene ends were 3 bases for V and 2 bases for J; bases not matched to a gene: 6. CDR3 in DNA: TGTGCCAGCAGCTTGGGGAGCGGGAGCCCCTACGAGCAGTACTTC. It translates to CASSLGSGSPYEQYF. The full variable domain, in which reference TRBV7-2 and TRBJ2-7 provide the parts outside the CDR3, is GAGVSQSPSNKVTEKGKDVELRCDPISGHTALYWYRQSLGQGLEFLIYFQGNSAPDKSGLPSDRFSAERTGGSVSTLTIQRTQQEDSAVYLCASSLGSGSPYEQYFGPGTRLTVT.